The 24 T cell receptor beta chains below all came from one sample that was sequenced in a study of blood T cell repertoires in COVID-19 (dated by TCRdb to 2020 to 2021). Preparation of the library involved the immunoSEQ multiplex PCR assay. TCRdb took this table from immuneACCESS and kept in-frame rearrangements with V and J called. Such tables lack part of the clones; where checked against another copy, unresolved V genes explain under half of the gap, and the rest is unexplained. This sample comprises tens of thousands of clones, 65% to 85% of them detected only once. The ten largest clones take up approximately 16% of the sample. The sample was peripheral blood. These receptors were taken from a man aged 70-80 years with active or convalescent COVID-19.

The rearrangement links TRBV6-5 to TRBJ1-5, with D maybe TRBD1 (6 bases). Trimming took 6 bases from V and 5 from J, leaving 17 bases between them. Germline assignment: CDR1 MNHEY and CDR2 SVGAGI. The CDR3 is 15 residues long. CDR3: CASSVGHDGYQPQHF. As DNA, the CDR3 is TGTGCCAGCAGCGTGGGACACGACGGATATCAGCCCCAGCATTTT.

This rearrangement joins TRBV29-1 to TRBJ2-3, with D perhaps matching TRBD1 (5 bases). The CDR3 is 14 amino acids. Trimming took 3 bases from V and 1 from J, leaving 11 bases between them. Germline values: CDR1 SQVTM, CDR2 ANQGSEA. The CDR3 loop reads CSVEAGRGTDTQYF. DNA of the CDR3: TGCAGCGTTGAGGCAGGGCGAGGCACAGATACGCAGTATTTT.

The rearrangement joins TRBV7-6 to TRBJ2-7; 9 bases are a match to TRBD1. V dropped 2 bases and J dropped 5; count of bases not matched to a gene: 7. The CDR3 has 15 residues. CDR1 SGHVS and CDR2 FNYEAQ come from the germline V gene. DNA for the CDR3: TGTGCCAGCAGCTTAAATGTTGGACAGGGGAACGAGCAGTACTTC. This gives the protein CASSLNVGQGNEQYF.

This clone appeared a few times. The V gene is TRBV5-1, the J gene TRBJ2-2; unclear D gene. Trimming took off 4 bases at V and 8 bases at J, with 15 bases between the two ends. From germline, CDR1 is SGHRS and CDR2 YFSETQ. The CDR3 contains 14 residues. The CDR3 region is CASSATRSPGELFF. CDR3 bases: TGCGCCAGCAGCGCCACACGGAGCCCTGGGGAGCTGTTTTTT.

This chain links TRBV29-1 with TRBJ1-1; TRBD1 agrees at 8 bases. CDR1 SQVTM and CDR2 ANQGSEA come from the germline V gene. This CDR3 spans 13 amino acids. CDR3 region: CTSGQGGSVEAFF. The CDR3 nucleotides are TGCACCAGCGGACAGGGAGGATCGGTTGAAGCTTTCTTT.

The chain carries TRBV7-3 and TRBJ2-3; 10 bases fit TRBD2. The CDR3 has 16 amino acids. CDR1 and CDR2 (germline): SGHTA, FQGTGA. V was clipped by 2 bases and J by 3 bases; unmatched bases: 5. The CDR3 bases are TGTGCCAGCAGCTTAGGTACTAGCGGGGTAACAGATACGCAGTATTTT. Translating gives CASSLGTSGVTDTQYF.

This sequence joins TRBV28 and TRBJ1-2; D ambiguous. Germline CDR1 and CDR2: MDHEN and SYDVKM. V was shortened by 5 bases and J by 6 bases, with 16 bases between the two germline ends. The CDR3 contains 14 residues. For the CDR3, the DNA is TGTGCCAGCAGTCTGGACTCTACGTGGGATGGCTACACCTTC. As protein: CASSLDSTWDGYTF.

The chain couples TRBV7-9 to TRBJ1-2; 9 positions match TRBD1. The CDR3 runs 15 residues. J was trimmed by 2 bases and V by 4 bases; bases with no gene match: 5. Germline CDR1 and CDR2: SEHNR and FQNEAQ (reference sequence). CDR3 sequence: CASSWGDRANYGYTF. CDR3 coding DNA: TGTGCCAGCAGCTGGGGGGACAGGGCGAACTATGGCTACACCTTC.

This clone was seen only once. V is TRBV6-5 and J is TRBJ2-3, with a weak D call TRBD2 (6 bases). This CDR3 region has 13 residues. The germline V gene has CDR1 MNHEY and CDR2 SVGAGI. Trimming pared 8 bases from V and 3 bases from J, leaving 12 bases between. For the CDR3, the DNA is TGTGCCAGCTGGTTACGGGGGACAGATACGCAGTATTTT. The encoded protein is CASWLRGTDTQYF.

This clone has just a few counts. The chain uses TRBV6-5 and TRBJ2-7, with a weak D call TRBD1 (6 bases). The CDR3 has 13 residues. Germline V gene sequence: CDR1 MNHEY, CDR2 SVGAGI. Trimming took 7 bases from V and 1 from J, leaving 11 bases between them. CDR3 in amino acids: CASTKQGSYEQYF. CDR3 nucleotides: TGTGCCAGCACAAAACAGGGTTCCTACGAGCAGTACTTC.

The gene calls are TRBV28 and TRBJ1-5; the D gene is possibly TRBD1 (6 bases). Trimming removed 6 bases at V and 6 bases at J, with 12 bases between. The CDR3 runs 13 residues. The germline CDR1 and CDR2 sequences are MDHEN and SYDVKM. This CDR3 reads CASSRGTSQPQHF. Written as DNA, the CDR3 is TGTGCCAGCAGCAGGGGCACAAGTCAGCCCCAGCATTTT.

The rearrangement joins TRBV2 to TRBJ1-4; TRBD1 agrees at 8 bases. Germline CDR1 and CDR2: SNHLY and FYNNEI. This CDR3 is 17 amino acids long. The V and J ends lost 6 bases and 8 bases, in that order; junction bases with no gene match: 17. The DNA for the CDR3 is TGTGCCAGCAGGCCCGGACAGGGTGTTGGAGGAGACGAAAAACTGTTTTTT. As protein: CASRPGQGVGGDEKLFF.

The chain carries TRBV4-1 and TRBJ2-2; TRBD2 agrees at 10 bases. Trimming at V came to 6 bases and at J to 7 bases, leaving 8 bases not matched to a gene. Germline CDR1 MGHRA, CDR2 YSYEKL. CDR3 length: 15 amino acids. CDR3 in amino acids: CASRVQRGGLGELFF. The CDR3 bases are TGCGCCAGCAGGGTACAGCGGGGGGGTCTCGGGGAGCTGTTTTTT.

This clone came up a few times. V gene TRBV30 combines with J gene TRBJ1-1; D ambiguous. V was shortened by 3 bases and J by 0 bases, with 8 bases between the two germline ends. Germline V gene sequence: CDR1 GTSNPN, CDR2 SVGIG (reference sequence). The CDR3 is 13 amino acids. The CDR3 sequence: CAWRYSVNTEAFF. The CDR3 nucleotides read TGTGCCTGGAGGTACTCCGTGAACACTGAAGCTTTCTTT.

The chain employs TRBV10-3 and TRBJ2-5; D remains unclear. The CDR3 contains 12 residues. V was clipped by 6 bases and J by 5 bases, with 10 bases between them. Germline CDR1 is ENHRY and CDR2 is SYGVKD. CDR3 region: CAISEPQETQYF. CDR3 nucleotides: TGTGCCATCAGCGAACCGCAGGAGACCCAGTACTTC.

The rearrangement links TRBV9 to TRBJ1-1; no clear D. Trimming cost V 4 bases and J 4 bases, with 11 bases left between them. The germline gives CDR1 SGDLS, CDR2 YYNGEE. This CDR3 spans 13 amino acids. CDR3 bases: TGTGCCAGCAGCCTCCGTTCGGGCACTGAAGCTTTCTTT. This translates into CASSLRSGTEAFF.

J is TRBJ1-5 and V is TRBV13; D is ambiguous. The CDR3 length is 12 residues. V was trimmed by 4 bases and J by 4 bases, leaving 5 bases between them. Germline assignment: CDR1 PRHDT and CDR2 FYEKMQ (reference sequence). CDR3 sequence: CASSYSNQPQHF. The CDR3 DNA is TGTGCCAGCAGCTACTCAAATCAGCCCCAGCATTTT.

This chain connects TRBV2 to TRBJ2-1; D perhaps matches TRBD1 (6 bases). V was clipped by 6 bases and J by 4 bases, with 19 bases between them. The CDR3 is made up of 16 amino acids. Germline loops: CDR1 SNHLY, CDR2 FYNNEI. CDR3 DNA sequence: TGTGCCAGCAGACTGACAACAGGGAAGTGGTACAATGAGCAGTTCTTC. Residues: CASRLTTGKWYNEQFF.

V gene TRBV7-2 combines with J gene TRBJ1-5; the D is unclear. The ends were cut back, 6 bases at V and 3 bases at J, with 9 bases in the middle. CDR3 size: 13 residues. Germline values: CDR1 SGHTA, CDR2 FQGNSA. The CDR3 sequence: CASSSSPNQPQHF. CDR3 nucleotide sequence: TGTGCCAGCAGTTCCTCCCCCAATCAGCCCCAGCATTTT.

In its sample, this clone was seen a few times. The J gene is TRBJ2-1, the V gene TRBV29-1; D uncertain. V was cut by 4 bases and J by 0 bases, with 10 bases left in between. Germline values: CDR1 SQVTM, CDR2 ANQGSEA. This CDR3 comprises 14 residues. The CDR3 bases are TGCAGCGTTGTCTGGCCAAGCTCCTACAATGAGCAGTTCTTC. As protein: CSVVWPSSYNEQFF.

The CDR3 nucleotides read TGTGCCAGCAGCTTACCGGGGAGCACAGATACGCAGTATTTT. The encoded protein is CASSLPGSTDTQYF. The V and J genes are TRBV11-2 and TRBJ2-3, with D tentatively TRBD2 (5 bases). The CDR3 totals 14 residues. V shed 2 bases and J shed 0 bases, with 6 bases lying between them. The germline CDR1 and CDR2 sequences are SGHAT and FQNNGV.

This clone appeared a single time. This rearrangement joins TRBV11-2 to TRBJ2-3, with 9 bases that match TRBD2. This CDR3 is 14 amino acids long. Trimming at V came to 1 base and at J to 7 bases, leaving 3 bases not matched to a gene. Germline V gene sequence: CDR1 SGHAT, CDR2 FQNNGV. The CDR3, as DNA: TGTGCCAGCAGCTTAGGTAGCGGGGGAAATACGCAGTATTTT. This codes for CASSLGSGGNTQYF.

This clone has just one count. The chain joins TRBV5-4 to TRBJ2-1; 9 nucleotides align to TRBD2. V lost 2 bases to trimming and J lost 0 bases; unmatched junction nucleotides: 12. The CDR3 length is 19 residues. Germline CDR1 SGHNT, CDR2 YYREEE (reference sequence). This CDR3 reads CASSLALVRGGHSYNEQFF. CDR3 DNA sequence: TGTGCCAGCAGCTTAGCGCTCGTGCGGGGGGGTCACTCCTACAATGAGCAGTTCTTC.

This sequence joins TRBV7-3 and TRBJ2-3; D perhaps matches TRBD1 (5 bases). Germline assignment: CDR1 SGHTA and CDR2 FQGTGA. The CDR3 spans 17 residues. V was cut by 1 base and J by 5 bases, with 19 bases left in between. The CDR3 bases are TGTGCCAGCAGCTTAATGGGGCCGGGCGTGGTGGGAGATACGCAGTATTTT. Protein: CASSLMGPGVVGDTQYF.